The source of this T cell receptor beta chain is a study of Graves' ophthalmopathy and Graves' hyperthyroidism. Study outcomes and limitations: Blood samples also showed most expanded thyroid clonotypes exceeding 0.001 frequency.

From RNA, the CDR3 regions of TCR beta chains were amplified and sequenced. HTBI-primed first-round RT-PCR preceded second-round multiplex PCR. TCRdb passed the multiplex PCR reads through MiXCR, listing each CDR3 protein once. Of just over 600,000 distinct CDR3 sequences in the sample, 22% are singletons; the top ten hold more than 5.5%. Only a few counts were recorded for this clonotype. Its antigen is still unknown. The CDR3 sequence is 14 residues long. V lost 0 bases and J lost 7; bases outside the gene matches: 1. Germline CDR1 is MGHRA and CDR2 is YSYEKL. The sequence was obtained from a woman younger than 30 with stable Graves' hyperthyroidism. Some clones in this sample may be carry-over from other donors' samples. Source material: peripheral blood. J is TRBJ2-7 and V is TRBV4-1, with TRBD2 matching over 12 bases. For the CDR3, the DNA is TGCGCCAGCAGCCAAGAAGGGACTAGCGGGGAGCAGTACTTC. Translation gives CASSQEGTSGEQYF.